The 3 T cell receptor beta chains given below trace back to one sample, sequenced in a study of regulatory T cells in long-lasting Graves disease. The time point is: persistent/refractory GD, antithyroid drugs over 5 years with positive TRAb. RNA extracted from PBMCs served as the sequencing template. The authors built TCR beta libraries using iRepertoire HTBI primers and Arm-PCR of CDR3 regions. TCRdb fed the multiplex PCR reads into MiXCR, producing one record per CDR3 protein. Found here are about 470,000 distinct CDR3 sequences, approximately 21% of them singletons; the top ten hold about 7%. The sequenced sample was peripheral blood mononuclear cells (PBMCs), obtained when the disease was refractory, from a patient treated with antithyroid drugs. These receptors all stem from a female donor with Graves disease.

As DNA, the CDR3 is TGTGCCAGCAGCTCGGGACAGGCTCTTCATGAGCAGTTCTTC. This sequence encodes CASSSGQALHEQFF. The chain combines TRBV11-2 with TRBJ2-1; 8 bases map to TRBD1. This CDR3 contains 14 residues. The V segment lost 4 bases and the J segment 8 bases; nucleotides outside the gene matches: 7. Germline loops: CDR1 SGHAT, CDR2 FQNNGV.

This clonotype has more than one count but fewer than ten. The CDR3 DNA reads as TGTGCCAGCAGCATAGGGACAGCACTCTCCTATAATTCACCCCTCCACTTT. Translated: CASSIGTALSYNSPLHF. V gene TRBV7-2 combines with J gene TRBJ1-6; TRBD1 agrees at 7 bases. Germline CDR1 SGHTA, CDR2 FQGNSA. The CDR3 extends over 17 amino acids. Germline trimming cut 5 bases from V and 0 bases from J; bases unmatched to any gene: 7.

This clonotype was detected many times. V gene TRBV6-1 combines with J gene TRBJ2-5; D remains ambiguous. Trimming took 4 bases from V and 1 from J, leaving 10 bases between them. Per germline, CDR1 MNHNS and CDR2 SASEGT. The CDR3 totals 14 residues. CDR3 DNA: TGTGCCAGCAGTGTGGGCGCCCCCCAAGAGACCCAGTACTTC. Amino acid sequence: CASSVGAPQETQYF.